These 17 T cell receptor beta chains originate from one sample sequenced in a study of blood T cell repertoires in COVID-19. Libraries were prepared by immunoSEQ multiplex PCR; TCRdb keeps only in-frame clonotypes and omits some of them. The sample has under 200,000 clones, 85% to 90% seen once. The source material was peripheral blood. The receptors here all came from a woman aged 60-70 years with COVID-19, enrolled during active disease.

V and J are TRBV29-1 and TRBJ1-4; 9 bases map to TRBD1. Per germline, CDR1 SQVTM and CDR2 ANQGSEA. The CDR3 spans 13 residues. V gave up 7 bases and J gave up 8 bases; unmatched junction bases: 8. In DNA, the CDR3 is TGCAGCGCCCGGACAGGGGCAGGAGAAAAACTGTTTTTT. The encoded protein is CSARTGAGEKLFF.

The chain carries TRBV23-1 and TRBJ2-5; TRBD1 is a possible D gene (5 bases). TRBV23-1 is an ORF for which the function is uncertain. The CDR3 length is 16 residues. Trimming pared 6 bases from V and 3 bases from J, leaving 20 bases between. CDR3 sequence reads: CASSPNKGPRKETQYF. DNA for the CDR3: TGCGCCAGCAGCCCAAATAAGGGGCCCAGGAAAGAGACCCAGTACTTC.

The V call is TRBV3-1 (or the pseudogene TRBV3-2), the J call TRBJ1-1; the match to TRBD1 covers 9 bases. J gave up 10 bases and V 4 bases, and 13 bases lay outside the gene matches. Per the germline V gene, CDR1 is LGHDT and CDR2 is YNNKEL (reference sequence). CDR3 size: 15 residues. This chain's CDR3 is CASSLRDRVGGLAFF. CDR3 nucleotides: TGTGCCAGCAGCCTCCGGGACAGGGTCGGCGGACTAGCTTTCTTT.

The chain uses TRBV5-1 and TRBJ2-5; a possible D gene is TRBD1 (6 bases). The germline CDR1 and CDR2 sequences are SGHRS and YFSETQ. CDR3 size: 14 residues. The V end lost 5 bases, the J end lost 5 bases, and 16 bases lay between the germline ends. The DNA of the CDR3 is TGCGCCAGCAGGGGAACAGGGCCGGGTGAGACCCAGTACTTC. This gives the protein CASRGTGPGETQYF. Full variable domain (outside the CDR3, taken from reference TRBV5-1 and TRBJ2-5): KAGVTQTPRYLIKTRGQQVTLSCSPISGHRSVSWYQQTPGQGLQFLFEYFSETQRNKGNFPGRFSGRQFSNSRSEMNVSTLELGDSALYLCASRGTGPGETQYFGPGTRLLVL.

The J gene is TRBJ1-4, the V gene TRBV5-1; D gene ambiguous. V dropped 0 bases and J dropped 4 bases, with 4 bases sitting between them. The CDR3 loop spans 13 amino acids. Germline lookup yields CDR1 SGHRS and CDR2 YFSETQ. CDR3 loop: CASSLALNEKLFF. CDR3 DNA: TGCGCCAGCAGCTTGGCCCTTAATGAAAAACTGTTTTTT.

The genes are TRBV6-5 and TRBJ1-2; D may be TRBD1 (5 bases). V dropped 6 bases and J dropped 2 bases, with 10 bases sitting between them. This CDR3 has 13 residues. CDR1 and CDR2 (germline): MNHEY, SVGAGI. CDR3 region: CASSDPGNYGYTF. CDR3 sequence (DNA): TGTGCCAGCAGCGATCCAGGGAACTATGGCTACACCTTC.

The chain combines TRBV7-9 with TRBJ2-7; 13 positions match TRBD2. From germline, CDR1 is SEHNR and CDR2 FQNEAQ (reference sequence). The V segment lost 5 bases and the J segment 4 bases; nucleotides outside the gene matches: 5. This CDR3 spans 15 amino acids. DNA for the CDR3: TGTGCCAGCAGCCAGACTAGCGGGAGGAAATACGAGCAGTACTTC. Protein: CASSQTSGRKYEQYF.

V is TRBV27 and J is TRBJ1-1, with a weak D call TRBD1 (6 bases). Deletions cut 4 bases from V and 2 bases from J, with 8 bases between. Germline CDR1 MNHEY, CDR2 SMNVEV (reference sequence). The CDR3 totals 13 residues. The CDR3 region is CASSYRENTEAFF. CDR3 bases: TGTGCCAGCAGTTACAGGGAAAACACTGAAGCTTTCTTT.

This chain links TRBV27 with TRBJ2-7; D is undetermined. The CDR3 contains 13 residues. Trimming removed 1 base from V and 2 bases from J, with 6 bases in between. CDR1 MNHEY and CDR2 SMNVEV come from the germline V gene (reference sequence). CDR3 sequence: CASSLYGAYEQYF. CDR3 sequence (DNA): TGTGCCAGCAGTTTATACGGAGCCTACGAGCAGTACTTC.

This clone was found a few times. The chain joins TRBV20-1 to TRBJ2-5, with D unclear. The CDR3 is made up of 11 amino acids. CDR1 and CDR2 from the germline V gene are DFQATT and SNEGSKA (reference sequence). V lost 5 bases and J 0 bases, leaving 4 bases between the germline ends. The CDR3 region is CSAQDQETQYF. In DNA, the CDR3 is TGCAGTGCTCAGGACCAAGAGACCCAGTACTTC.

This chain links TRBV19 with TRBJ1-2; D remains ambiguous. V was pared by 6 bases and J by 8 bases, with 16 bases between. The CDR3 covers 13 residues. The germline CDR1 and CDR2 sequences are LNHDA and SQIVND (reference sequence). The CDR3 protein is CASRSSGERGYTF. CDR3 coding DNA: TGTGCCAGTAGGTCATCCGGGGAACGGGGCTACACCTTC.

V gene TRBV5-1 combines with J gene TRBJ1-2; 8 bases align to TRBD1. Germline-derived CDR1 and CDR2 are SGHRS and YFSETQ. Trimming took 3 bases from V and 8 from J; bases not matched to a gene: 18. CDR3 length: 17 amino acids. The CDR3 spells CASSSFGEYGQGRGYTF. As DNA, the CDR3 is TGCGCCAGCAGCTCCTTTGGGGAGTACGGACAGGGAAGGGGCTACACCTTC.

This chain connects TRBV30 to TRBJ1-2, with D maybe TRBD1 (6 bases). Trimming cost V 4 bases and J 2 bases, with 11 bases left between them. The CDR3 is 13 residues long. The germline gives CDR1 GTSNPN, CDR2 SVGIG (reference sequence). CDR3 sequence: CAWKGGENYGYTF. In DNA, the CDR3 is TGTGCCTGGAAAGGGGGGGAGAACTATGGCTACACCTTC.

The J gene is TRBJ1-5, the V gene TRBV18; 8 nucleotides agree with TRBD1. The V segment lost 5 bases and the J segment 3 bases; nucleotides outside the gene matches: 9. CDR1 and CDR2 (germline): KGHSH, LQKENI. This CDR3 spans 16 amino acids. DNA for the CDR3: TGTGCCAGCTCATGGGGTGGGGGACAGGTCAATCAGCCCCAGCATTTT. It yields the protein CASSWGGGQVNQPQHF.

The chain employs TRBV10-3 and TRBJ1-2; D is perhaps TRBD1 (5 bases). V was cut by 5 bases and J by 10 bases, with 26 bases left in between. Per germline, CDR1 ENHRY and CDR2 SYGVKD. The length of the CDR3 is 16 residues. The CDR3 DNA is TGTGCCATCAGTCATACGGACACTGCTTCCCTTACCCCCTACACCTTC. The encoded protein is CAISHTDTASLTPYTF.

The CDR3, as DNA: TGTGCCAGGCGCTCCGGGACAGGGGGTCGGGGGTATGGCTACACCTTC. Translating gives CARRSGTGGRGYGYTF. J is TRBJ1-2 and V is TRBV6-4; TRBD1 aligns across 11 bases. The CDR3 consists of 16 residues. Unmatched junction bases numbered 14, after V lost 9 bases and J lost 5 bases. Germline-derived CDR1 and CDR2 are MRHNA and SNTAGT.

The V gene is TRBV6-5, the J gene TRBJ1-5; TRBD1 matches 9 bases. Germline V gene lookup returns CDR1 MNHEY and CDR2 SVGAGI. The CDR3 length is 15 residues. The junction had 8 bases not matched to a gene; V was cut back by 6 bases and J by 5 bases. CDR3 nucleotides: TGTGCCAGCAGCCCATCTGGGACAGGGCATCAGCCCCAGCATTTT. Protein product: CASSPSGTGHQPQHF.